Listed here are 23 T cell receptor beta chains from one sample, sequenced in a study of cytomegalovirus exposure and HLA in healthy donors. The PCR had 60 Vbeta and 13 Jbeta primers. Sequencing used immunoSEQ multiplex PCR; TCRdb keeps in-frame clones, though not all of them. The data show tens of thousands of clones, over 65% seen once. Source material: PBMCs. Receptors originate from a man aged 35-49 years in good health and CMV-seronegative.

This clone came up once. The V and J genes are TRBV5-6 and TRBJ2-1; maybe TRBD2 (5 bases). Trimming left V 0 bases short and J 8 bases short, with 12 bases between. There are 14 residues in the CDR3. The germline V gene has CDR1 SGHDT and CDR2 YYEEEE. The DNA of the CDR3 is TGTGCCAGCAGCTTGGCCCTAGCAATCTATGAGCAGTTCTTC. Protein: CASSLALAIYEQFF.

This clone was seen more than once but under ten times. The chain links TRBV7-8 to TRBJ2-5; TRBD2 aligns across 11 bases. This CDR3 comprises 15 residues. Germline V CDR1 and CDR2: SGHVS, FQNEAQ. V gave up 5 bases and J gave up 1 base; unmatched junction bases: 3. The CDR3 is CASSLGLAGQETQYF. As DNA, the CDR3 is TGTGCCAGCAGCCTTGGACTAGCGGGCCAAGAGACCCAGTACTTC.

The sample holds a few counts of this clone. The chain links TRBV6-1 to TRBJ2-6; D gene unclear. Germline loops: CDR1 MNHNS, CDR2 SASEGT. V was cut by 3 bases and J by 0 bases, with 6 bases left in between. There are 15 residues in the CDR3. CDR3 amino acids: CASSEVSSGANVLTF. CDR3 nucleotide sequence: TGTGCCAGCAGTGAGGTTAGCTCTGGGGCCAACGTCCTGACTTTC.

This chain uses TRBV4-2 with TRBJ1-5; TRBD1 aligns across 10 bases. Unmatched junction bases numbered 9, after V lost 0 bases and J lost 1 base. The CDR3 is made up of 19 amino acids. The V gene's germline CDR1 is LGHNA and CDR2 YNFKEQ. CDR3 nucleotides: TGTGCCAGCAGCCAAGAACCAACAGGGACAGGGGACAGCAATCAGCCCCAGCATTTT. Its protein is CASSQEPTGTGDSNQPQHF.

This clone was seen a few times. This sequence joins TRBV28 and TRBJ2-7; TRBD1 is a possible D gene (6 bases). Germline values: CDR1 MDHEN, CDR2 SYDVKM. The CDR3 covers 16 residues. V was clipped by 4 bases and J by 0 bases, with 16 bases between them. CDR3 sequence: CASSYVTGQYSYEQYF. CDR3 bases: TGTGCCAGCAGTTATGTAACGGGACAATACTCCTACGAGCAGTACTTC. Complete variable domain (other parts from reference TRBV28 and TRBJ2-7): DVKVTQSSRYLVKRTGEKVFLECVQDMDHENMFWYRQDPGLGLRLIYFSYDVKMKEKGDIPEGYSVSREKKERFSLILESASTNQTSMYLCASSYVTGQYSYEQYFGPGTRLTVT.

Notes on this clone: The CDR3 ends on some other residue instead of the conserved phenylalanine or tryptophan, so this is likely a read error. The chain carries TRBV27 and TRBJ2-7, with 8 bases that match TRBD2. V was clipped by 6 bases and J by 3 bases; unmatched bases: 4. The CDR3 contains 13 residues. Germline lookup yields CDR1 MNHEY and CDR2 SMNVEV (reference sequence). The DNA for the CDR3 is TGTGCCAGCAGGCTAAGCGGGAGCTACGAGCAGTACCTC. Encoded protein: CASRLSGSYEQYL.

This rearrangement joins TRBV7-2 to TRBJ1-5; 10 bases match TRBD1. Germline V gives CDR1 SGHTA, CDR2 FQGNSA. This CDR3 contains 15 residues. V gave up 5 bases and J gave up 4 bases; unmatched junction bases: 5. The CDR3 spells CASSPGTGANQPQHF. The CDR3 DNA reads as TGTGCCAGCAGCCCAGGGACAGGGGCTAATCAGCCCCAGCATTTT.

The CDR3 DNA follows: TGTGCCAGCACGCCTCGGCAGGGAGGCGGGGAGCTGTTTTTT. Amino acid sequence: CASTPRQGGGELFF. The V gene is TRBV27, the J gene TRBJ2-2, with a possible D match to TRBD2 (6 bases). Looked up from germline, CDR1 is MNHEY and CDR2 is SMNVEV (reference sequence). The CDR3 is 14 amino acids. V was pared by 7 bases and J by 7 bases, with 16 bases between.

This chain links TRBV27 with TRBJ2-3; TRBD1 matches 8 bases. With 5 bases clipped from V and 2 bases from J, the junction kept 6 bases outside the gene matches. Germline V CDR1 and CDR2: MNHEY, SMNVEV (reference sequence). The CDR3 is 15 amino acids. CDR3 coding DNA: TGTGCCAGCAGTGGACAGGGACCCTTCACAGATACGCAGTATTTT. This codes for CASSGQGPFTDTQYF.

The genes are TRBV7-9 and TRBJ2-7; TRBD2 aligns across 10 bases. In germline, CDR1 is SEHNR, CDR2 FQNEAQ (reference sequence). Germline trimming cut 8 bases from V and 2 bases from J; bases unmatched to any gene: 9. CDR3 length: 15 residues. The CDR3 nucleotides read TGTGCCAGCGGCAAATGGACTAGCGGAACCTACGAGCAGTACTTC. Translated, it gives CASGKWTSGTYEQYF.

CDR3 nucleotides: TGTGCCACCAGCAGAGTAGAGGGGAGGTTTGAAAAACTGTTTTTT. This gives the protein CATSRVEGRFEKLFF. The V call is TRBV15, the J call TRBJ1-4, with D tentatively TRBD1 (5 bases). Germline V gene lookup returns CDR1 LNHNV and CDR2 YYDKDF (reference sequence). Trimming took off 1 base at V and 7 bases at J, with 13 bases between the two ends. The CDR3 is 15 residues long.

Here the CDR3 DNA reads TGCAGCGTTGAAAAAACCGGGACAGGGGGCACTGAAGCTTTCTTT. It translates to CSVEKTGTGGTEAFF. The rearrangement links TRBV29-1 to TRBJ1-1; 11 bases line up with TRBD1. V shed 2 bases, J shed 4 bases, and the junction held 6 bases outside the gene matches. Germline V gene sequence: CDR1 SQVTM, CDR2 ANQGSEA. The CDR3 loop spans 15 amino acids.

This clone was seen more than once but under ten times. The chain combines TRBV7-2 with TRBJ2-1; the match to TRBD2 covers 7 bases. Germline CDR1 is SGHTA and CDR2 is FQGNSA. V lost 2 bases to trimming and J lost 6 bases; unmatched junction nucleotides: 16. The CDR3 consists of 18 residues. The DNA of the CDR3 is TGTGCCAGCAGCTTAAGCGCCAAAGGACTAGGCGCTTCCAATGAGCAGTTCTTC. Residues: CASSLSAKGLGASNEQFF.

The gene calls are TRBV10-3 and TRBJ2-7; 9 bases line up with TRBD1. The CDR3 covers 16 residues. CDR1 is ENHRY, CDR2 SYGVKD, per germline. V was clipped by 7 bases and J by 4 bases; unmatched bases: 14. The CDR3 coding sequence is TGTGCCATCACCAAAGGGGGACAGGGCCAGGGATACGAGCAGTACTTC. It is translated as CAITKGGQGQGYEQYF.

This clone is large (0.1 to 1%) in the sample. This CDR3 is also generated by other DNA sequences in the sample. The chain joins TRBV4-3 to TRBJ2-5; 7 bases are shared with TRBD2. With V trimmed by 0 bases and J by 3 bases, 10 bases remained unmatched. The germline gives CDR1 LGHNA, CDR2 YSLEER. This CDR3 contains 17 residues. The DNA of the CDR3 is TGCGCCAGCAGCCAAGATGGCTTGGCTAGCGGAAAAGAGACCCAGTACTTC. Protein product: CASSQDGLASGKETQYF.

The gene calls are TRBV19 and TRBJ2-7; the D gene is possibly TRBD1 (5 bases). The CDR3 has 19 amino acids. V lost 5 bases, J lost 3 bases, and 29 bases lay in between. Germline V CDR1 and CDR2: LNHDA, SQIVND (reference sequence). The CDR3 DNA reads TGTGCCAGTAGTCCAAGTTGGGGCGTCGCTCCCCTTCTCTGCTACGAGCAGTACTTC. Translated: CASSPSWGVAPLLCYEQYF.

The chain uses TRBV18 and TRBJ2-1; D gene unclear. The CDR3 spans 13 residues. Trimming left V 0 bases short and J 8 bases short, with 8 bases between. Germline-derived CDR1 and CDR2 are KGHSH and LQKENI. The CDR3 region has the DNA TGTGCCAGCTCACCACCGGCTTCCGATGAGCAGTTCTTC. Protein sequence: CASSPPASDEQFF.

The V gene is TRBV27, the J gene TRBJ2-7; D might be TRBD2 (6 bases). CDR3 size: 11 residues. The germline V gene has CDR1 MNHEY and CDR2 SMNVEV (reference sequence). Trimming cost V 6 bases and J 7 bases, with 10 bases left between them. This CDR3 is CASRGGQEQYF. CDR3 nucleotide sequence: TGTGCCAGCAGAGGAGGGCAAGAGCAGTACTTC.

The count of this clone is one. This chain uses TRBV19 with TRBJ1-4; maybe TRBD1 (6 bases). This CDR3 has 14 amino acids. V was clipped by 8 bases and J by 7 bases, with 17 bases between them. Germline V CDR1 and CDR2: LNHDA, SQIVND (reference sequence). The CDR3 coding sequence is TGTGCCAGTGGCCCGGGACAATGGGGTGAAAAACTGTTTTTT. Protein sequence: CASGPGQWGEKLFF.

The chain uses TRBV29-1 and TRBJ2-7; tentative D call: TRBD2 (7 bases). From germline, CDR1 is SQVTM and CDR2 ANQGSEA. CDR3 length: 15 residues. V lost 5 bases and J 5 bases, leaving 22 bases between the germline ends. CDR3 nucleotide sequence: TGCAGCGTTTCTAAGGGGGACGGGGGGCTCAACGAGCAGTACTTC. Its translation is CSVSKGDGGLNEQYF.

The CDR3 protein is CASSLRPGSYEQYF. CDR3 in DNA: TGTGCCAGCAGCTTACGACCAGGCTCCTACGAGCAGTACTTC. This chain links TRBV11-3 with TRBJ2-7; D not resolved. With 2 bases removed from V and 0 bases from J, the gap between germline ends came to 8 bases. The germline V gene encodes CDR1 SGHNT and CDR2 YENEEA. The CDR3 spans 14 residues.

The chain has TRBV5-4 and TRBJ2-3, with 9 positions matching TRBD1. This CDR3 has 16 residues. Trimming removed 5 bases from V and 2 bases from J; junction bases left unmatched: 9. Germline V gene data show CDR1 as SGHNT and CDR2 as YYREEE (reference sequence). CDR3 sequence reads: CASSNLGTGFTDTQYF. The CDR3 DNA sequence: TGTGCCAGCAGTAACCTTGGGACAGGGTTCACAGATACGCAGTATTTT.

The gene calls are TRBV18 and TRBJ1-4, with D possibly matching TRBD1 (5 bases). The ends were cut back, 4 bases at V and 7 bases at J, with 10 bases in the middle. CDR1 and CDR2 (germline): KGHSH, LQKENI. This CDR3 has 13 amino acids. CDR3 sequence (DNA): TGTGCCAGCTCACTACAGGATAGTGAAAAACTGTTTTTT. It encodes CASSLQDSEKLFF.